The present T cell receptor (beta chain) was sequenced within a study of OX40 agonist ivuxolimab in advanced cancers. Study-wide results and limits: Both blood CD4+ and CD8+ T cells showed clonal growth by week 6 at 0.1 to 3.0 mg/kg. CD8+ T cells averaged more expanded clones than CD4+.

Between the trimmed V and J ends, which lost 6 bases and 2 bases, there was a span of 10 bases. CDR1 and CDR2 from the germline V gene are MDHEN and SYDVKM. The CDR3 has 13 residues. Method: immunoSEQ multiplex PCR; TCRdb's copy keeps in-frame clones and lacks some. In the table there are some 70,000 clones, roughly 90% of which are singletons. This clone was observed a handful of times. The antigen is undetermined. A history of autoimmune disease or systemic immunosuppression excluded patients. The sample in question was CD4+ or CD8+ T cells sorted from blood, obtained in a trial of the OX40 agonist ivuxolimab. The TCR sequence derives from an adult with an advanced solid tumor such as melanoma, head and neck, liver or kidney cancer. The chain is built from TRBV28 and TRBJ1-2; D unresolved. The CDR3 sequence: CASRPRENYGYTF. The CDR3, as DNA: TGTGCCAGCAGGCCTAGGGAGAACTATGGCTACACCTTC.